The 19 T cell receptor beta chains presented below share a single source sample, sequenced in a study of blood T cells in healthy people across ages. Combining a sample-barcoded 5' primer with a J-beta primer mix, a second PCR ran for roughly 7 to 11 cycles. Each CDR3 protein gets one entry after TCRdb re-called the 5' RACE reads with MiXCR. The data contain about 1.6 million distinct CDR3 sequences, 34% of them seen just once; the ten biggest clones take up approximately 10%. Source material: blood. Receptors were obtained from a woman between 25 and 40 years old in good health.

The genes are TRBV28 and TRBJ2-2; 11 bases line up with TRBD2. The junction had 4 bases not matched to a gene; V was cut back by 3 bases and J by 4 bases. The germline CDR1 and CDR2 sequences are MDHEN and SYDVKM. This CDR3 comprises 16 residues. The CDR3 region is CASSFTSGSTTGELFF. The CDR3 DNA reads TGTGCCAGCAGTTTTACTAGCGGGAGTACCACCGGGGAGCTGTTTTTT.

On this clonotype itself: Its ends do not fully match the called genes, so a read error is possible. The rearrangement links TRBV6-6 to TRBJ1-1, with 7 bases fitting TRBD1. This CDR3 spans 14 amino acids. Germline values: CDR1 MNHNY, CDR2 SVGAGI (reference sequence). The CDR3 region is CASTPGQLNTKAFF. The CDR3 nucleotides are TGTGCCAGCACCCCGGGACAGCTGAACACTAAAGCTTTCTTT.

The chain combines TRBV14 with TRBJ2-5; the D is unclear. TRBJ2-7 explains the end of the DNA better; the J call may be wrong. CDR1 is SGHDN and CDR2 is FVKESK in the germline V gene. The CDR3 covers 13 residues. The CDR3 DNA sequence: TGTGCCAGCAGCCAAGAAACTCTCTCCGAGCAGTACTTC. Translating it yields CASSQETLSEQYF.

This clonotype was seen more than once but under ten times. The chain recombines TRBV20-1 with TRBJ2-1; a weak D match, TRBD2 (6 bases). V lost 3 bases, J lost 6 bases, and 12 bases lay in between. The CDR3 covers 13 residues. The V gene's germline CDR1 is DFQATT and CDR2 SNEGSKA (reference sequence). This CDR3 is CSASGTSTNEQFF. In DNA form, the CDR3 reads TGCAGTGCTAGTGGTACTAGCACCAATGAGCAGTTCTTC.

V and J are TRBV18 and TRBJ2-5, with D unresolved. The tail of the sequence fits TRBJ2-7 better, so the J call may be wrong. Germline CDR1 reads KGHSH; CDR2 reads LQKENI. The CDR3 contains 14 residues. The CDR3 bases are TGTGCCAGCTCACCAGAGACGGTTCGCTTCGAGCAGTACTTC. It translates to CASSPETVRFEQYF.

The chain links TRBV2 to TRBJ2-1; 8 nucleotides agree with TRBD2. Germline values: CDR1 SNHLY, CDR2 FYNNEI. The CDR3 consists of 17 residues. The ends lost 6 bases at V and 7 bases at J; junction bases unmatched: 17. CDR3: CASRALAGFRRGNEQFF. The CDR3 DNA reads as TGTGCCAGCAGGGCCCTAGCGGGTTTCCGACGGGGGAATGAGCAGTTCTTC.

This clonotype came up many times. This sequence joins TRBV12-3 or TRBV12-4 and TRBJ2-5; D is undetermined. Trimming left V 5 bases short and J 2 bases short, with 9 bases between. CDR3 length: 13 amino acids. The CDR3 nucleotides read TGTGCCAGCAGTCGACTGATTCAAGAGACCCAGTACTTC. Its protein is CASSRLIQETQYF.

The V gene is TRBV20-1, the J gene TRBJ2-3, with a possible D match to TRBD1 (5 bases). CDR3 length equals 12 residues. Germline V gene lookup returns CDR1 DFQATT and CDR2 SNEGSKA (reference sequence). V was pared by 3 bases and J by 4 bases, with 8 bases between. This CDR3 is CSASQGSDTQYF. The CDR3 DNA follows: TGCAGTGCTAGTCAGGGCTCAGATACGCAGTATTTT.

The CDR3 sequence is CASSQDRKDRGVVVFF. In DNA form, the CDR3 reads TGTGCCAGCAGCCAAGACCGTAAGGACAGGGGAGTAGTGGTGTTTTTT. The V gene is TRBV4-2, the J gene TRBJ1-4, with 9 nucleotides matching TRBD1. J was trimmed by 15 bases and V by 0 bases; bases with no gene match: 14. The CDR3 consists of 16 residues. CDR1 is LGHNA, CDR2 YNFKEQ, per germline.

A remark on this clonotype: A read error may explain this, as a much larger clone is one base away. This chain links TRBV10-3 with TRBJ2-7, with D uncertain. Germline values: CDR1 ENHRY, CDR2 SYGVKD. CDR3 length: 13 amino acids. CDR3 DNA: TGTGCCGTCAGTCCTCCTACTGGCTACGAGCAGTACTTC. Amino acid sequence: CAVSPPTGYEQYF.

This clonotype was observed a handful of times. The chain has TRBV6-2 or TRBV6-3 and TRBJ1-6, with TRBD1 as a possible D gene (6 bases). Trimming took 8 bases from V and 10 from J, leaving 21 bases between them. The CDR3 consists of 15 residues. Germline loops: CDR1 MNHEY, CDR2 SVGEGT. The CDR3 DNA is TGTGCCAGCGCTTCATTCTTACCCAGGGGCTCACCCCTCCACTTT. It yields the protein CASASFLPRGSPLHF.

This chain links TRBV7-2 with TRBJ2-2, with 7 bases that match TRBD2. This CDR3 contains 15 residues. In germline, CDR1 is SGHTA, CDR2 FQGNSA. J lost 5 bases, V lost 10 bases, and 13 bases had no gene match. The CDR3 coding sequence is TGTGCCACTCGGACCGGGGCTAGCGGTACCGGGGAGCTGTTTTTT. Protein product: CATRTGASGTGELFF.

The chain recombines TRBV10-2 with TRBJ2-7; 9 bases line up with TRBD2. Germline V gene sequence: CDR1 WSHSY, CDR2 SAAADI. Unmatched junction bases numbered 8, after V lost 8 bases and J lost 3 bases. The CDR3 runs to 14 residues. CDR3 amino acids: CASLAGTGGYEQYF. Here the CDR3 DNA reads TGCGCCAGCCTAGCGGGGACGGGAGGCTACGAGCAGTACTTC.

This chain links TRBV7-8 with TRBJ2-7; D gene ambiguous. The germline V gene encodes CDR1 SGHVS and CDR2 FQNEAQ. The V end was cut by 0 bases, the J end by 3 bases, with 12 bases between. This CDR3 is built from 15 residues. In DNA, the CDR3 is TGTGCCAGCAGCTTAGCTTGGAGCGAGAACTACGAGCAGTACTTC. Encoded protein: CASSLAWSENYEQYF.

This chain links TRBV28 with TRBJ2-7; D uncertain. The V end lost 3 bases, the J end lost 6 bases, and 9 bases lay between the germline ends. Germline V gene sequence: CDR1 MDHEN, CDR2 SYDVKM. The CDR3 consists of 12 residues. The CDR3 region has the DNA TGTGCCAGCAGTTTTCCTACCAGCGAGCAGTACTTC. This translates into CASSFPTSEQYF.

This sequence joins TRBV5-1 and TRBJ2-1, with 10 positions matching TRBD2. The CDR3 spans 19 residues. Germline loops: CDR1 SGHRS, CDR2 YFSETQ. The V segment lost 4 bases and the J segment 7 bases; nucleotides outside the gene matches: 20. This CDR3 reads CASSPIAGGRYLGENEQFF. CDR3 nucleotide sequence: TGCGCCAGCAGCCCGATAGCGGGGGGCCGGTATCTTGGTGAGAATGAGCAGTTCTTC.

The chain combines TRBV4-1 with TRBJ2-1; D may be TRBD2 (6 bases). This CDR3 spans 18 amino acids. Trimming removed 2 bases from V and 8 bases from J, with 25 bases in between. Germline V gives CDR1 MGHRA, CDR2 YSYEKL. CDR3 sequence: CASSQTEGGLSAGDEQFF. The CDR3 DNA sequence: TGCGCCAGCAGCCAAACGGAGGGCGGGCTCTCCGCCGGGGATGAGCAGTTCTTC.

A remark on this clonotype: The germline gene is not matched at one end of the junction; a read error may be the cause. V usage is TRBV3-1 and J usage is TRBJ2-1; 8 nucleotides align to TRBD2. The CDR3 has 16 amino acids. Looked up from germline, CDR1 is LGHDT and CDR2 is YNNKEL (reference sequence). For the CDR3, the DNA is TGTGCCAGCAGCCAAGATGCGGGGGGAAACTACAATGAGCGGTTCTTC. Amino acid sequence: CASSQDAGGNYNERFF.

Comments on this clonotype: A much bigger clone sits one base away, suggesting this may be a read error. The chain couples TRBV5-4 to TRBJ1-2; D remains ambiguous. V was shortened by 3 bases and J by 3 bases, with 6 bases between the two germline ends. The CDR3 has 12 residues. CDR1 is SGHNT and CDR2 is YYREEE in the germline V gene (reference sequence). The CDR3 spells CASSWEDYGYTF. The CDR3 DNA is TGTGCCAGCAGCTGGGAGGACTATGGCTACACCTTC.